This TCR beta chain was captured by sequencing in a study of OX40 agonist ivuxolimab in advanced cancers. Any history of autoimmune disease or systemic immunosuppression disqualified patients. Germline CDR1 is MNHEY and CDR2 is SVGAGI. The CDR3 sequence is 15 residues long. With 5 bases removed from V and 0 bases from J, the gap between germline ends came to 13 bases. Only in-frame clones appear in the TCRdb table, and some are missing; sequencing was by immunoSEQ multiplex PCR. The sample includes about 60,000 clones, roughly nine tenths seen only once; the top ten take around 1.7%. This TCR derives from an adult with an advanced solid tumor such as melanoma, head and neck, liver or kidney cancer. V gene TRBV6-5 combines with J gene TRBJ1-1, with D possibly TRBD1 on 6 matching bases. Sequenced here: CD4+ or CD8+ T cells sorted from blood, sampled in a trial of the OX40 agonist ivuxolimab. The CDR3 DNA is TGTGCCAGCAGTACCACGGGACAAATGAACACTGAAGCTTTCTTT. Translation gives CASSTTGQMNTEAFF.